This TCR beta chain was sequenced during a study of cytomegalovirus exposure and HLA in healthy donors. For the study at large: Most donors, about 82% of approximately 400 genotyped, fell in the Caucasian-associated ancestry cluster.

Primers for the PCR totalled 60 Vbeta and 13 Jbeta. The method was immunoSEQ multiplex PCR; TCRdb's version includes in-frame clones alone and lacks a portion of them. Listed are 150,000 or so clones; 1.5% to 2% falls within the top ten. With respect to this clone: Its antigen is unidentified.

Study findings and constraints: The analysis excluded some indistinguishable V segments, including TRBV6-2 and TRBV6-3.

CDR1 and CDR2 from the germline V gene are LGHNA and YSLEER. J was trimmed by 3 bases and V by 3 bases; bases with no gene match: 3. The CDR3 extends over 14 amino acids. The V gene is TRBV4-3, the J gene TRBJ1-1; TRBD1 matches 8 bases. The TCR originated in a woman aged 40 to 50 in good health and CMV-seropositive. Sequenced material: PBMCs. CDR3 sequence reads: CASSQQTGDTEAFF. The CDR3 DNA follows: TGCGCCAGCAGCCAGCAGACAGGGGACACTGAAGCTTTCTTT.